The rows below give T cell receptor beta chains drawn from one sample of a study of radiotherapy plus CTLA-4 blockade in lung cancer. Profiling relied on immunoSEQ multiplex PCR, and the TCRdb table lists in-frame clones only, not all of them. There are about 45,000 clones in the sample; roughly 60% occur only once, and around a sixth lies in the top ten. Source: peripheral blood, taken from a patient treated with radiotherapy plus ipilimumab. These receptors all come from a human donor with non-small cell lung cancer who had a partial response to radiotherapy plus ipilimumab. Each CDR3 is given with its conserved first and last residue. The order of the fields is J gene, clone size, D gene, V gene, CDR3 length, CDR3 DNA, CDR3 protein. D genes are given only for firm matches. Rows give clone size only sometimes, using once, few, many, or a class for an expanded clone.

TRBJ2-1 | . | TRBD1 | TRBV6-1 | 17 | TGTGCCAGCAGTGGCTGGTACCGGGACAGGGTGGACAATGAGCAGTTCTTC | CASSGWYRDRVDNEQFF
TRBJ1-1 | . | . | TRBV29-1 | 13 | TGCAGCGCGGACTTAACATCGAACACTGAAGCTTTCTTT | CSADLTSNTEAFF
TRBJ2-5 | . | TRBD1 | TRBV6-1 | 13 | TGTGCCAGTCACAGGGGCTTCGGGGAGACCCAGTACTTC | CASHRGFGETQYF
TRBJ2-5 | once | TRBD2 | TRBV5-1 | 14 | TGCGCCAGCAGCTTGGGCGGGAGACAAGAGACCCAGTACTTC | CASSLGGRQETQYF
TRBJ1-2 | . | TRBD1 | TRBV7-3 | 15 | TGTGCCAGCAGCCAGAGGGACAGGGGGAACCATGGCTACACCTTC | CASSQRDRGNHGYTF
TRBJ2-3 | few | . | TRBV30 | 14 | TGTGCCTGGAACGTGGTAGGGGTATCGGATACGCAGTATTTT | CAWNVVGVSDTQYF
TRBJ1-1 | . | . | TRBV9 | 11 | TGTGCCAGCGGGGGGGGTTCGGAAGCTTTCTTT | CASGGGSEAFF
TRBJ1-1 | many | . | TRBV6-5 | 13 | TGTGCCAGCAGCCAGGGGATCGGGACTGAAGCTTTCTTT | CASSQGIGTEAFF
TRBJ2-1 | few | TRBD1 | TRBV15 | 16 | TGTGCCACCAGCAGTTCCCAGGGGGCGGGTTACAATGAGCAGTTCTTC | CATSSSQGAGYNEQFF
TRBJ2-5 | . | . | TRBV6-6 | 12 | TGTGCCAGCAGTTATGGGGGGGAGACCCAGTACTTC | CASSYGGETQYF
TRBJ1-5 | . | . | TRBV21-1 | 13 | TGTGCCAGCAGCCTCAAGACTGGTCAGCCCCAGCATTTT | CASSLKTGQPQHF
TRBJ1-4 | . | . | TRBV5-1 | 14 | TGCGCCAGCAGCTTGAGAGCAACTAATGAAAAACTGTTTTTT | CASSLRATNEKLFF
TRBJ1-4 | . | . | TRBV5-1 | 15 | TGCGCCAGCAGCTTTGGCGGGGCACCTAATGAAAAACTGTTTTTT | CASSFGGAPNEKLFF
TRBJ2-3 | . | TRBD1 | TRBV7-8 | 17 | TGTGCCAGCAGCCGGGGTGGGGGACAGGGCATCACAGATACGCAGTATTTT | CASSRGGGQGITDTQYF
TRBJ2-2 | many | . | TRBV6-1 | 14 | TGTGCCAGCACCGGGACTGCCGAAACCGGGGAGCTGTTTTTT | CASTGTAETGELFF
TRBJ2-1 | . | TRBD2 | TRBV10-3 | 17 | TGTGCCATCAGTGAGTCGTTGCCCCTAGCGGGAGAGAATGAGCAGTTCTTC | CAISESLPLAGENEQFF
TRBJ2-5 | . | . | TRBV7-3 | 13 | TGTGCCAGCAGCCCAGCCGGCGGGGAGACCCAGTACTTC | CASSPAGGETQYF
TRBJ1-4 | . | . | TRBV11-2 | 14 | TGTGCCAGCAGCTTAGGCCGGTCGGGTGAAAAACTGTTTTTT | CASSLGRSGEKLFF
TRBJ1-1 | few | . | TRBV30 | 11 | TGTGCCAGTAGTTTGGGCCTTGAAGCTTTCTTT | CASSLGLEAFF
TRBJ1-6 | many | . | TRBV4-3 | 13 | TGCGCCAGCAGCCAAGAGTCAGGGACACCCCTCCACTTT | CASSQESGTPLHF
TRBJ1-1 | . | TRBD1 | TRBV5-1 | 15 | TGCGCCAGCAGCTTGGTTACAGGGGCGAACACTGAAGCTTTCTTT | CASSLVTGANTEAFF
TRBJ1-2 | . | TRBD1 | TRBV7-8 | 13 | TGTGCCAGCAGCTTCACAGGGGCGGGTGGCTACACCTTC | CASSFTGAGGYTF
TRBJ2-4 | . | . | TRBV30 | 13 | TGTGCCTGGAGTGTACCAGGGGCTAACATTCAGTACTTC | CAWSVPGANIQYF
TRBJ1-2 | . | TRBD1 | TRBV2 | 16 | TGTGCCAGCAGTGAATTTGACAGGGCGAGAACTAATGGCTACACCTTC | CASSEFDRARTNGYTF
TRBJ2-7 | . | . | TRBV5-5 | 15 | TGTGCCAGCAGCTTGAGGCGGGGCAGGGACTACGAGCAGTACTTC | CASSLRRGRDYEQYF
TRBJ2-3 | . | . | TRBV25-1 | 14 | TGTGCCAGCAGGGAGTTCGGAAGCACAGATACGCAGTATTTT | CASREFGSTDTQYF
TRBJ2-3 | . | . | TRBV27 | 16 | TGTGCCAGCAGCCTCAGTGGGGGGGGCTACACAGATACGCAGTATTTT | CASSLSGGGYTDTQYF
TRBJ2-1 | few | . | TRBV7-7 | 13 | TGTGCTAGCAGCTTAGGTGTAGCTAGTGAGCAGTTCTTC | CASSLGVASEQFF
TRBJ1-3 | few | TRBD1 | TRBV7-2 | 18 | TGTGCCAGCAGCCCGGGACAGGGGTGGCCTGACTCTGGAAACACCATATATTTT | CASSPGQGWPDSGNTIYF
TRBJ1-1 | many | . | TRBV12-5 | 13 | TGTGCTAGTGGTTTGACGGTGAACACTGAAGCTTTCTTT | CASGLTVNTEAFF
TRBJ1-2 | . | TRBD1 | TRBV29-1 | 17 | TGCAGCGTTGACCCACAGGGCAGGGGGAATGTGGCCTATGGCTACACCTTC | CSVDPQGRGNVAYGYTF
TRBJ2-3 | many | . | TRBV7-3 | 14 | TGTGCCAGCAGCTTGGGGCCTTACACAGATACGCAGTATTTT | CASSLGPYTDTQYF
TRBJ1-2 | . | . | TRBV5-1 | 14 | TGCGCCAGCAGCTTGGGGACAGTAAACTATGGCTACACCTTC | CASSLGTVNYGYTF
TRBJ1-2 | few | TRBD1 | TRBV7-6 | 17 | TGTGCCAGCAGCTTAGGAACGGGGACAGCCTCTAACTATGGCTACACCTTC | CASSLGTGTASNYGYTF
TRBJ1-1 | . | . | TRBV4-3 | 14 | TGCGCCAGCAGCCAAGTCGCGGTGAACACTGAAGCTTTCTTT | CASSQVAVNTEAFF
TRBJ2-2 | . | . | TRBV6-5 | 13 | TGTGCCAGCAGTCTGGACTGGGGCGGGGAGCTGTTTTTT | CASSLDWGGELFF
TRBJ1-1 | once | TRBD1 | TRBV5-1 | 14 | TGCGCCAGCAGCACTCGACAGGGTTCGACTCGGGCTTTCTTT | CASSTRQGSTRAFF
TRBJ2-4 | few | . | TRBV30 | 14 | TGTGCCTCCCGTTTCGATGAGAACAAAAACATTCAGTACTTC | CASRFDENKNIQYF
TRBJ1-1 | . | . | TRBV19 | 13 | TGTGCCAGTAGTATCCGGGGGGTCACTGAAGCTTTCTTT | CASSIRGVTEAFF
TRBJ1-2 | . | TRBD1 | TRBV5-5 | 15 | TGTGCCAGCAGTCGACGGACAGGGAGTAACTATGGCTACACCTTC | CASSRRTGSNYGYTF
TRBJ1-5 | . | . | TRBV6-6 | 12 | TGTGCCAGCAGTGGCACAAATCAGCCCCAGCATTTT | CASSGTNQPQHF
TRBJ2-7 | . | TRBD2 | TRBV10-3 | 17 | TGTGCCACCTTGGCGGGACTAGCGGGTCTTGAGTCCTACGAGCAGTACTTC | CATLAGLAGLESYEQYF
TRBJ1-3 | . | . | TRBV5-4 | 16 | TGTGCCAGCAGCACGCGGACTAAAGGCTCTGGAAACACCATATATTTT | CASSTRTKGSGNTIYF
TRBJ2-5 | few | . | TRBV10-3 | 14 | TGTGCCATCAGAAGGGGAGGGGGGGAAGAGACCCAGTACTTC | CAIRRGGGEETQYF
TRBJ1-2 | . | . | TRBV28 | 12 | TGTGCCAGCAGTTTGCGGGCATATGGCTACACCTTC | CASSLRAYGYTF